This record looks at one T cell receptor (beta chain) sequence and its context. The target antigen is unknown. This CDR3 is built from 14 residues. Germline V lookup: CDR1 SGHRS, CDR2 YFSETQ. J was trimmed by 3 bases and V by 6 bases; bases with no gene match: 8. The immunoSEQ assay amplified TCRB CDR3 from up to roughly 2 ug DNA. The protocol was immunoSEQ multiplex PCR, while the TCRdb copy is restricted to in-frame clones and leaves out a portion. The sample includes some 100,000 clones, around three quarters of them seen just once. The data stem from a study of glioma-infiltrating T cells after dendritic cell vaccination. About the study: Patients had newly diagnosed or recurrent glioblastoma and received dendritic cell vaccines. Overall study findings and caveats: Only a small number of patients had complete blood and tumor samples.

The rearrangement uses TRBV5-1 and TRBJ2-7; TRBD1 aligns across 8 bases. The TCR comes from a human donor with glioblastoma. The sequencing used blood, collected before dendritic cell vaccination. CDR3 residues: CASKVYRGSYEQYF. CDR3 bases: TGCGCCAGCAAAGTATACAGGGGGAGCTACGAGCAGTACTTC.